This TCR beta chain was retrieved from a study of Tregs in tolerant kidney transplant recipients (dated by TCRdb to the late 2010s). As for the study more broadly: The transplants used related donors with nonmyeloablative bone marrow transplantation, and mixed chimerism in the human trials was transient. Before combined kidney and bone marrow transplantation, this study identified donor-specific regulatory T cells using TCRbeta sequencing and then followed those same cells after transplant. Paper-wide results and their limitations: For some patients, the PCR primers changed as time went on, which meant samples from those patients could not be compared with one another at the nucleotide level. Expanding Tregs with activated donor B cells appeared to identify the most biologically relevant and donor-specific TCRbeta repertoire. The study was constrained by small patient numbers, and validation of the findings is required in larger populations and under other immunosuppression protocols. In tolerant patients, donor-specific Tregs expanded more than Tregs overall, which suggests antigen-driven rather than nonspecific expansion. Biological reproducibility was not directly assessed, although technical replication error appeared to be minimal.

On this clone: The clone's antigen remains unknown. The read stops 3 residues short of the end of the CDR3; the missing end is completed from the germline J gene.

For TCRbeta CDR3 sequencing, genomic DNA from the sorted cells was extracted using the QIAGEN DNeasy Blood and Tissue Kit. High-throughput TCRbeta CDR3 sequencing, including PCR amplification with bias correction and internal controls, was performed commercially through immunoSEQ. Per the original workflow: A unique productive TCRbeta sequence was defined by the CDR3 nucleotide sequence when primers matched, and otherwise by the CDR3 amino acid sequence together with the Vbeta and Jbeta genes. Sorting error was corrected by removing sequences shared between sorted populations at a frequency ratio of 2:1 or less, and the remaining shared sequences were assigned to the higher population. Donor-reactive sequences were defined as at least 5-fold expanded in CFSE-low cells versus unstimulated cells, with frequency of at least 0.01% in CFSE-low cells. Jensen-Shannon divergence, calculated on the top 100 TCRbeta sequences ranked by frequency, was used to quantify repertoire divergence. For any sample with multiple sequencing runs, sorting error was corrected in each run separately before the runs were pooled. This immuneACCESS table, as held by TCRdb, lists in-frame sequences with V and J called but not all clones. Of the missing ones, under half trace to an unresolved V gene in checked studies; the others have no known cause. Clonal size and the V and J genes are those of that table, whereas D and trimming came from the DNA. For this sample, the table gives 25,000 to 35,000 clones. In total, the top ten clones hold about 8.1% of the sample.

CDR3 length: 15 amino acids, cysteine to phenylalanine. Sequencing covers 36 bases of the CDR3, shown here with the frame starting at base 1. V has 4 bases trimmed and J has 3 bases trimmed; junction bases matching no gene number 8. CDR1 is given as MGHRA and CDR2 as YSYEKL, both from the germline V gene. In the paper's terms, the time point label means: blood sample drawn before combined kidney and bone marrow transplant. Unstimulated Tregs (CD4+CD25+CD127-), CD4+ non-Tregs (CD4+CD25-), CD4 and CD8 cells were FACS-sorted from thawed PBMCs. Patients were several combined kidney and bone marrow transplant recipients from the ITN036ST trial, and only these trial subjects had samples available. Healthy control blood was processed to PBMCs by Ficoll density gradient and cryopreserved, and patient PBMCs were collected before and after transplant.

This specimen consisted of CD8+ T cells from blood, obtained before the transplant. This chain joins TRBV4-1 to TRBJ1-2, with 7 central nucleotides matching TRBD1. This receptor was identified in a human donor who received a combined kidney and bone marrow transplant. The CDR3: CASSPDREADYGYTF. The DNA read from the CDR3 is TGCGCCAGCAGCCCAGACAGGGAGGCTGACTATGGC.